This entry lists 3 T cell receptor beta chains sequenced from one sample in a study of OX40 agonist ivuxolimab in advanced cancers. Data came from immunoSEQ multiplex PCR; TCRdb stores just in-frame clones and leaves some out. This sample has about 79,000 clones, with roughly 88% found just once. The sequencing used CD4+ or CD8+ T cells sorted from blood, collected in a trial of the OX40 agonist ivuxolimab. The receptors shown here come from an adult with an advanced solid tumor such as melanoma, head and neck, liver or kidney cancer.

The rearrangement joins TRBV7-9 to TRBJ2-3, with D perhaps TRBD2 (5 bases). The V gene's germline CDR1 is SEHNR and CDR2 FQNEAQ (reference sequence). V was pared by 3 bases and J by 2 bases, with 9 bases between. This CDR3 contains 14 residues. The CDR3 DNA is TGTGCCAGCAGCTTTCTGCTAGCCACAGATACGCAGTATTTT. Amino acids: CASSFLLATDTQYF.

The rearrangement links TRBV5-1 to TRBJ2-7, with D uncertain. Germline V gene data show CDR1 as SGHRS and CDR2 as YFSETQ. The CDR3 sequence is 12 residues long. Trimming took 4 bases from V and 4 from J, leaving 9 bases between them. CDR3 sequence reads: CASSPIGYEQYF. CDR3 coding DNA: TGCGCCAGCAGCCCGATCGGATACGAGCAGTACTTC.

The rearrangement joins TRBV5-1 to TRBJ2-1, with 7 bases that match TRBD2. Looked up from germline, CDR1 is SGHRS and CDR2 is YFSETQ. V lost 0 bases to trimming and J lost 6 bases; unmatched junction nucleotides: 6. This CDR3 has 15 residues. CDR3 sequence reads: CASSLGGLGGNEQFF. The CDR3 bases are TGCGCCAGCAGCTTGGGTGGACTAGGAGGCAATGAGCAGTTCTTC.